This T cell receptor (beta chain) was captured by sequencing in a study of shared clonotypes between healthy human individuals. Study-level results: Generally, naive subsets (rather than memory subsets) showed larger estimated richness.

The V gene's germline CDR1 is SGDLS and CDR2 YYNGEE. The CDR3 has 14 residues. V lost 0 bases and J lost 2, with 9 bases in between. Cells designated naive CD8 were CD45RO-negative and were positively selected for CCR7, with terminally differentiated effector memory CD45RA+ cells excluded. Nashville, Tennessee was home to all donors, each a Caucasian adult. Using immunoSEQ multiplex PCR, the repertoire was profiled, and TCRdb retains in-frame clones only, with some absent. The sample holds about 2.1 million clones, over 85% seen once. As for this clone: Its matching antigen is unknown. Other DNA sequences from this sample encode an identical CDR3 as well.

The source material was naive CD8+ T cells from PBMCs. This chain links TRBV9 with TRBJ2-7, with unresolved D. The receptor comes from a man between 18 and 29 years old in good health. Some clones in this sample may be carry-over from other donors' samples. CDR3 protein: CASSVGRSTYEQYF. CDR3 in DNA: TGTGCCAGCAGCGTAGGCAGGTCTACCTACGAGCAGTACTTC.